The sample holds many counts of the clone carrying this TCR beta chain. The authors prepared the TCRbeta library with unique molecular identifiers. Via MiXCR, TCRdb re-called the PCR reads, giving one row per CDR3 protein. The sample contains some 640,000 distinct CDR3 sequences, 15% to 20% of which appear only once. The data belong to a study of T-cell reconstitution after alpha-beta-depleted transplantation in children. CDR1 DFQATT and CDR2 SNEGSKA come from the germline V gene (reference sequence). Trimming removed 4 bases from V and 3 bases from J; junction bases left unmatched: 9. The CDR3 runs to 14 residues.

The receptor's source is a human donor who donated a stem cell graft to a child with acute myeloid leukemia. The input for sequencing was PBMCs from the stem cell graft donor, taken from the stem cell graft. This chain uses TRBV20-1 with TRBJ2-7; 7 bases fit TRBD1. CDR3: CSATMPGQIYEQYF. The CDR3 DNA sequence: TGCAGTGCTACCATGCCGGGACAGATCTACGAGCAGTACTTC.